This is a list of T cell receptor beta chains from one sample in a study of early T cells in non-severe SARS-CoV-2 infection. Each CDR3 protein is one row after TCRdb ran MiXCR on the 5' RACE reads. Of tens of thousands of distinct CDR3 sequences listed, around 13% are singletons. Source material: whole blood. The receptors originated from an adult who was a healthcare worker with PCR-confirmed SARS-CoV-2 infection or an uninfected control (not recorded which). Each CDR3 is given with its conserved first and last residue. A D gene is named only where the DNA matches it firmly. Expanded clones get a size class; other rows say once, few or many, or leave the size out.

many	TRBJ2-6	.	TRBV11-2	TGTGCCAGCAGCTTAATGGGGCAGGGCTCTGGGGCCAACGTCCTGACTTTC	CASSLMGQGSGANVLTF
many	TRBJ2-7	.	TRBV12-3/TRBV12-4	TGTGCCAGCAGTTCTCGGACAGTTACCTACGAGCAGTACTTC	CASSSRTVTYEQYF
many	TRBJ2-2	.	TRBV24-1	TGTGCCACCAGTGATTCCGACAGAACAGGGGAGCTGTTTTTT	CATSDSDRTGELFF
.	TRBJ1-1	TRBD1	TRBV20-1	TGCAGTGCACGGACAGGGAACATGAACACTGAAGCTTTCTTT	CSARTGNMNTEAFF
many	TRBJ1-4	.	TRBV6-5	TGTGCCAGCAGTCACAAAACCGGACCAGGACCTACTAATGAAAAACTGTTTTTT	CASSHKTGPGPTNEKLFF
.	TRBJ2-3	TRBD1	TRBV29-1	TGCAGCGTTGAGGTAGGGGGCGGAGATACGCAGTATTTT	CSVEVGGGDTQYF
many	TRBJ1-5	TRBD1	TRBV2	TGTGCCAGCCAGGACAGGGGAAGCAATCAGCCCCAGCATTTT	CASQDRGSNQPQHF
few	TRBJ2-7	TRBD1	TRBV28	TGTGCCAGCAGCCGGACAGGGACTCGCGAGCAGTACTTC	CASSRTGTREQYF
many	TRBJ1-1	.	TRBV7-9	TGTGCCAGCAGCTTACCCCAAGGCTACACTGAAGCTTTCTTT	CASSLPQGYTEAFF
many	TRBJ2-2	.	TRBV4-1	TGCGCCACCAGGGGGGGGCGGGAGAACACCGGGGAGCTGTTTTTT	CATRGGRENTGELFF
many	TRBJ2-1	TRBD1	TRBV12-3/TRBV12-4	TGTGCCAGCAGCCCAGGGACAGCTCGCGAGCAGTTCTTC	CASSPGTAREQFF
many	TRBJ2-5	TRBD1	TRBV7-2	TGTGCCAGCAGCTTACTCGGACAGGGCCAAGAGACCCAGTACTTC	CASSLLGQGQETQYF
.	TRBJ2-1	.	TRBV7-2	TGTGCCAGCAGCCCGCCGTCCTACAATGAGCAGTTCTTC	CASSPPSYNEQFF
.	TRBJ2-7	.	TRBV20-1	TGCAGTGCTAGAGGGATGGACGGCTACGAGCAGTACTTC	CSARGMDGYEQYF
once	TRBJ2-1	TRBD1	TRBV29-1	TGCAGCGTTAAAAGACAGGGGTATAACAATGAGCAGTTCTTC	CSVKRQGYNNEQFF
many	TRBJ2-7	.	TRBV7-7	TGTGCCAGCAGCCCTACGCCGGGGGAATCGCGCGAGCAGTACTTC	CASSPTPGESREQYF
.	TRBJ1-5	TRBD1	TRBV6-1	TGTGCCAGCAGTAAGGGGGCTAGCAATCAGCCCCAGCATTTT	CASSKGASNQPQHF
many	TRBJ2-2	.	TRBV20-1	TGCAGTGCTAGAGACGTCGCTGTGTCAGGGGCCGCCGTCACCGGGGAGCTGTTTTTT	CSARDVAVSGAAVTGELFF
many	TRBJ1-1	.	TRBV6-2/TRBV6-3	TGTGCCAGCAGTTCCTGGGAAGGGGCTGAAGCTTTCTTT	CASSSWEGAEAFF
many	TRBJ2-1	TRBD1	TRBV4-3	TGCGCCAGCAGCCAAAGGACAGGCTCCTACAATGAGCAGTTCTTC	CASSQRTGSYNEQFF
many	TRBJ2-1	TRBD2	TRBV4-1	TGCGCCAGCAGCCAAGGCGGTAGCGGGAGGCCTAGAGACAATGAGCAGTTCTTC	CASSQGGSGRPRDNEQFF
many	TRBJ1-3	TRBD1	TRBV6-5	TGTGCCAGCAAGGGACAGGGCCTGTTTAGGGGAAACACCATATATTTT	CASKGQGLFRGNTIYF
few	TRBJ2-1	.	TRBV5-5	TGTGCCAGCAGCTTGCAGGCGGGGGCGAAGCAGTTCTTC	CASSLQAGAKQFF
many	TRBJ1-5	.	TRBV6-2/TRBV6-3	TGTGCCAGCAGTTACGGAGGCCAGGGGCTAGGACAGCCCCAGCATTTT	CASSYGGQGLGQPQHF
many	TRBJ2-6	TRBD2	TRBV4-3	TGCGCCAGCAGCGACGATACCGGGACTAGCGGGAGTATGGTATCTGGGGCCAACGTCCTGACTTTC	CASSDDTGTSGSMVSGANVLTF
many	TRBJ2-3	.	TRBV20-1	TGCAGTGCTCCCGCCCTATCCAGCGGCCCCACAGATACGCAGTATTTT	CSAPALSSGPTDTQYF
many	TRBJ1-2	TRBD1	TRBV29-1	TGCAGCGCCCCCGACAGGGACATTTATGGCTACACCTTC	CSAPDRDIYGYTF
many	TRBJ2-7	.	TRBV19	TGTGCCAGTAGTATTAGGCAGGACCACAGGGACGAGCAGTACTTC	CASSIRQDHRDEQYF
many	TRBJ2-7	TRBD1	TRBV5-1	TGCGCCAGCAGCTCTGACAGGGACGAGCAGTACTTC	CASSSDRDEQYF
.	TRBJ1-5	.	TRBV19	TGTGCCAGTAGTATAGATCGGTATCGGGATGGGCGCAATCAGCCCCAGCATTTT	CASSIDRYRDGRNQPQHF
.	TRBJ2-5	.	TRBV7-9	TGTGCCAGCAGCTTATTCCCCCAGGGGCAAGAGACCCAGTACTTC	CASSLFPQGQETQYF
many	TRBJ2-7	.	TRBV7-2	TGTGCCAGCAGCCAACAGGGAGGGGGGAACGAGCAGTACTTC	CASSQQGGGNEQYF
.	TRBJ2-5	.	TRBV28	TGTGCCAGCGGAGAAGTAGGGGAGACCCAGTACTTC	CASGEVGETQYF
many	TRBJ1-6	.	TRBV28	TGTGCCAGCTCCCCGGGGAATAATTCACCCCTCCACTTT	CASSPGNNSPLHF
many	TRBJ2-7	.	TRBV18	TGTGCCAGCTCCCGGGACACCTCGAGGGAGCAGTACTTC	CASSRDTSREQYF
.	TRBJ2-1	.	TRBV3-1	TGTGCCAGCAGCCCAGCCTGGGGCAATGAGCAGTTCTTC	CASSPAWGNEQFF
many	TRBJ2-4	.	TRBV20-1	TGCAGTGCTAGAGAGGAGGGGACGGTAGCCAAAAACATTCAGTACTTC	CSAREEGTVAKNIQYF
many	TRBJ1-5	TRBD1	TRBV7-2	TGTGCCAGCAGCTTAGACAGGGGGCAGCCCCAGCATTTT	CASSLDRGQPQHF
.	TRBJ1-1	.	TRBV29-1	TGCAGCGGCACAGGGTACACTGAAGCTTTCTTT	CSGTGYTEAFF
many	TRBJ2-3	TRBD2	TRBV7-8	TGTGCCAGCAGCTTAGTCAGACTCCCTAGGCGGGAGCCGGGTACAGATACGCAGTATTTT	CASSLVRLPRREPGTDTQYF
many	TRBJ2-1	.	TRBV20-1	TGCAGTGCTAGAGACGGTGCAAACTATCGCCTTGAGCAGTTCTTC	CSARDGANYRLEQFF
many	TRBJ2-3	TRBD2	TRBV9	TGTGCCAGCAGCGTACAGGAGCCGGGACTAGCGACGGATACGCAGTATTTT	CASSVQEPGLATDTQYF
many	TRBJ2-2	.	TRBV28	TGTGCCAGCAGTCCGCTGCGGGAGCTGTTTTTT	CASSPLRELFF
many	TRBJ2-2	TRBD1	TRBV29-1	TGCAGCGTCGGCAGGGGGCGGGATGTCGGGGAGCTGTTTTTT	CSVGRGRDVGELFF
few	TRBJ1-3	TRBD1	TRBV10-3	TGTGCCATTACCGGACAGGAACAAAACACCATATATTTT	CAITGQEQNTIYF
many	TRBJ1-1	.	TRBV7-9	TGTGCCGCCAGGTCTCGGGGCACTGAAGCTTTCTTT	CAARSRGTEAFF
many	TRBJ1-5	.	TRBV6-5	TGTGCCAGCAGTCCATTTCAGGGAAGCAATCAGCCCCAGCATTTT	CASSPFQGSNQPQHF
.	TRBJ2-3	.	TRBV28	TGTGCCAGCAGTTCCCCCGTGGTACAGTCGCAGTATTTT	CASSSPVVQSQYF
many	TRBJ2-3	TRBD2	TRBV7-9	TGTGCCAGCACCCTACCCCTGCGGGAGGGAGTATTCGGGGCAGATACGCAGTATTTT	CASTLPLREGVFGADTQYF
many	TRBJ1-5	.	TRBV12-3/TRBV12-4	TGTGCCAGCAGTTTAGCGAGTAGGGTAGTGAGTCAGCCCCAGCATTTT	CASSLASRVVSQPQHF
many	TRBJ2-1	TRBD2	TRBV27	TGTGCCAGCAGTTCCCGGGGACTAGCGAGGAATGAGCAGTTCTTC	CASSSRGLARNEQFF
many	TRBJ1-2	.	TRBV7-6	TGTGCCAGCAGCTTAGGGACCCTCTTAGGAGGCTACACCTTC	CASSLGTLLGGYTF
many	TRBJ2-7	TRBD1	TRBV6-1	TGTGCCAGCAGAGTTCCGGGACAGGGGCAACTCTCCTACGAGCAGTACTTC	CASRVPGQGQLSYEQYF
many	TRBJ2-5	TRBD2	TRBV2	TGTGCCAGCTCCGGAGCGGGAGGAGGGGAGACCCAGTACTTC	CASSGAGGGETQYF
many	TRBJ2-3	.	TRBV5-1	TGCGCCAGCAGCTTGAGGGCGTTCGCTAGCACAGATACGCAGTATTTT	CASSLRAFASTDTQYF
few	TRBJ2-3	.	TRBV29-1	TGCAGCCCAAGGGCGGTTACTAGCACAGATACGCAGTATTTT	CSPRAVTSTDTQYF
many	TRBJ1-1	TRBD1	TRBV6-2/TRBV6-3	TGTGCCAGCAGTTACCGACGACAGGGAGGGGTCACTGAAGCTTTCTTT	CASSYRRQGGVTEAFF
.	TRBJ2-5	.	TRBV27	TGTGCCAGCAGTTTCCCAGGGGCGGGGGAGACCCAGTACTTC	CASSFPGAGETQYF
many	TRBJ2-2	.	TRBV7-9	TGTGCCAGCAGTTATACGGGACGACAGAACACCGGGGAGCTGTTTTTT	CASSYTGRQNTGELFF